This T cell receptor (beta chain) was sequenced during a study of T cells after yellow fever vaccination. Germline-derived CDR1 and CDR2 are SQVTM and ANQGSEA. This CDR3 contains 18 residues. The germline V and J ends were trimmed by 3 bases and 2 bases, with 24 bases remaining between them. Via MiXCR, TCRdb re-called the 5' RACE reads, giving one row per CDR3 protein. Of about 350,000 distinct CDR3 sequences listed, under 14% are singletons. The chain joins TRBV29-1 to TRBJ2-3, with D perhaps assigned TRBD1 or TRBD2 (5 bases each). This sample comprised PBMCs, obtained on the day of the first yellow fever vaccination. The clonotype originates from a man younger than 35 who received the YFV17D yellow fever vaccine. CDR3: CSVEGLVLDRGPTDTQYF. Here the CDR3 DNA reads TGCAGCGTTGAGGGGTTGGTTCTGGACCGGGGCCCCACAGATACGCAGTATTTT.